The 20 T cell receptor beta chains given below trace back to one sample, sequenced in a study of PD-1 and CTLA-4 blockade in melanoma (dated by TCRdb to about 2021). The library was produced with the immunoSEQ multiplex PCR assay. In TCRdb, the immuneACCESS table is reduced to in-frame sequences with V and J assigned. These tables do not hold every clone; where another copy was compared, an unresolved V gene accounts for under half, and the others remain unexplained. The sample table holds tens of thousands of clones, of which about 85% were seen once. Approximately 6.4% of the sample belongs to the ten largest clones. This sample comprised CD8+ T cells from peripheral blood, obtained from a patient given anti-PD-1 treatment. The source of these receptors is a human donor with melanoma.

The V gene is TRBV9, the J gene TRBJ1-2; 8 bases fit TRBD1. CDR1 and CDR2 from the germline V gene are SGDLS and YYNGEE. The CDR3 totals 13 residues. The V and J ends lost 5 bases and 4 bases, in that order; junction bases with no gene match: 4. CDR3 nucleotide sequence: TGTGCCAGCAGAGGGACAGGCTCCTATGGCTACACCTTC. It translates to CASRGTGSYGYTF.

V and J are TRBV28 and TRBJ2-3, with D possibly TRBD2 on 6 matching bases. The CDR3 is 15 amino acids. Germline assignment: CDR1 MDHEN and CDR2 SYDVKM. The V end lost 8 bases, the J end lost 5 bases, and 20 bases lay between the germline ends. The CDR3 protein is CASCHGGPPGDTQYF. The DNA of the CDR3 is TGTGCCAGCTGTCACGGGGGACCCCCCGGAGATACGCAGTATTTT.

This rearrangement joins TRBV10-3 to TRBJ2-1; TRBD2 matches 12 bases. The V gene's germline CDR1 is ENHRY and CDR2 SYGVKD. The CDR3 spans 16 residues. After removal of 4 bases from V and 6 bases from J, the junction contained 7 bases not matched to a gene. The CDR3 here is CAISGQGLAGINEQFF. The CDR3 DNA is TGTGCCATCAGTGGCCAAGGACTAGCGGGGATCAATGAGCAGTTCTTC.

The chain couples TRBV15 to TRBJ1-1; D call uncertain. The V gene lost 9 bases and the J gene lost 0 bases, with 8 bases spanning the gap. This CDR3 comprises 12 residues. Per germline, CDR1 LNHNV and CDR2 YYDKDF (reference sequence). This chain's CDR3 is CATRWLNTEAFF. Written as DNA, the CDR3 is TGTGCCACGAGGTGGTTGAACACTGAAGCTTTCTTT.

This clone turned up a few times. The chain is built from TRBV7-9 and TRBJ1-1, with TRBD1 identical over 7 bases. CDR3 length equals 13 residues. The J segment lost 7 bases and the V segment lost 5 bases, leaving 7 bases of the junction unmatched. Germline V gives CDR1 SEHNR, CDR2 FQNEAQ (reference sequence). In DNA, the CDR3 is TGTGCCAGCAGCCCCCAGGGGGGCATTGAAGCTTTCTTT. Translation: CASSPQGGIEAFF.

This clone was seen just once. This chain joins TRBV29-1 and TRBJ1-2; D gene ambiguous. This CDR3 region has 13 residues. Germline V gene lookup returns CDR1 SQVTM and CDR2 ANQGSEA. The germline V and J ends were trimmed by 3 bases and 0 bases, with 8 bases remaining between them. The CDR3 sequence is CSVDGQTNYGYTF. CDR3 DNA: TGCAGCGTTGACGGCCAGACTAACTATGGCTACACCTTC. The full variable domain, its missing parts supplied by reference TRBV29-1 and TRBJ1-2, is SAVISQKPSRDICQRGTSLTIQCQVDSQVTMMFWYRQQPGQSLTLIATANQGSEATYESGFVIDKFPISRPNLTFSTLTVSNMSPEDSSIYLCSVDGQTNYGYTFGSGTRLTVV.

V and J are TRBV11-2 and TRBJ2-7; no clear D gene. The V gene's germline CDR1 is SGHAT and CDR2 FQNNGV. The CDR3 extends over 13 amino acids. V lost 2 bases to trimming and J lost 3 bases, with 8 bases between them. The CDR3 DNA reads as TGTGCCAGCAGCTTAAGACGTGTCTACGAGCAGTACTTC. Amino acids: CASSLRRVYEQYF.

The chain couples TRBV6-5 to TRBJ2-7; 7 positions match TRBD2. This CDR3 has 15 amino acids. The J segment lost 5 bases and the V segment lost 6 bases, leaving 13 bases of the junction unmatched. Germline lookup yields CDR1 MNHEY and CDR2 SVGAGI. CDR3 DNA: TGTGCCAGCAGCTTTAGTGGCGGGGGACTCAACGAGCAGTACTTC. Its protein product is CASSFSGGGLNEQYF.

The CDR3 spells CASSYSGGSTDTQYF. Written as DNA, the CDR3 is TGTGCCAGCAGTTACTCGGGCGGAAGCACAGATACGCAGTATTTT. The chain uses TRBV6-5 and TRBJ2-3; no clear D gene. Germline V lookup: CDR1 MNHEY, CDR2 SVGAGI. The CDR3 totals 15 residues. The V gene lost 0 bases and the J gene lost 0 bases, with 7 bases spanning the gap.

The gene calls are TRBV27 and TRBJ1-2; 8 bases agree with TRBD1. The CDR3 runs to 17 residues. V trimming: 0 bases; J trimming: 4 bases; junction bases outside the gene matches: 10. CDR1 and CDR2 from the germline V gene are MNHEY and SMNVEV (reference sequence). CDR3 coding DNA: TGTGCCAGCAGTTTATCCCCATCGACAGGGGTAGGCTATGGCTACACCTTC. Amino acids: CASSLSPSTGVGYGYTF.

V gene TRBV25-1 combines with J gene TRBJ1-6, with TRBD1 as a possible D gene (5 bases). Germline V gene sequence: CDR1 MGHDK, CDR2 SYGVNS. Trimming pared 5 bases from V and 3 bases from J, leaving 11 bases between. This CDR3 is 15 amino acids long. This CDR3 is CASSMDKFYNSPLHF. The CDR3 coding sequence is TGTGCCAGCAGTATGGACAAGTTCTATAATTCACCCCTCCACTTT. The variable domain in full, completed from reference TRBV25-1 and TRBJ1-6, reads EADIYQTPRYLVIGTGKKITLECSQTMGHDKMYWYQQDPGMELHLIHYSYGVNSTEKGDLSSESTVSRIRTEHFPLTLESARPSHTSQYLCASSMDKFYNSPLHFGNGTRLTVT.

This rearrangement joins TRBV18 to TRBJ1-1; D is perhaps TRBD1 (6 bases). Trimming left V 3 bases short and J 5 bases short, with 13 bases between. CDR1 KGHSH and CDR2 LQKENI come from the germline V gene. The CDR3 is 14 residues long. The DNA of the CDR3 is TGTGCCAGCTCACCGGCACAGGGTAAGACTGAAGCTTTCTTT. Its translation is CASSPAQGKTEAFF.

V is TRBV7-9 and J is TRBJ1-1; D is unresolved. The CDR3 is 13 residues long. Trimming left V 1 base short and J 1 base short, with 4 bases between. The germline V gene encodes CDR1 SEHNR and CDR2 FQNEAQ (reference sequence). CDR3 sequence (DNA): TGTGCCAGCAGCTTAGGGACGAACACTGAAGCTTTCTTT. Translating gives CASSLGTNTEAFF.

The V call is TRBV9, the J call TRBJ1-3; tentatively, D is TRBD1 (6 bases). This CDR3 comprises 15 residues. In germline, CDR1 is SGDLS, CDR2 YYNGEE. V was pared by 3 bases and J by 4 bases, with 14 bases between. CDR3 bases: TGTGCCAGCAGCGCAAGGGGGGATCTGGGAAACACCATATATTTT. Amino acid sequence: CASSARGDLGNTIYF. The variable domain in full, completed from reference TRBV9 and TRBJ1-3, reads DSGVTQTPKHLITATGQRVTLRCSPRSGDLSVYWYQQSLDQGLQFLIQYYNGEERAKGNILERFSAQQFPDLHSELNLSSLELGDSALYFCASSARGDLGNTIYFGEGSWLTVV.

The J gene is TRBJ2-5, the V gene TRBV29-1, with 7 bases identical to TRBD2. The CDR3 has 13 residues. Per germline, CDR1 SQVTM and CDR2 ANQGSEA. Losses at the gene ends were 3 bases for V and 0 bases for J; bases not matched to a gene: 1. The CDR3: CSVEGGDQETQYF. CDR3 DNA sequence: TGCAGCGTTGAGGGAGGGGACCAAGAGACCCAGTACTTC.

The chain combines TRBV10-3 with TRBJ2-7; D might be TRBD1 or TRBD2, each matching 5 bases. Germline CDR1 and CDR2: ENHRY and SYGVKD. This CDR3 is 15 amino acids long. V shed 0 bases and J shed 0 bases, with 9 bases lying between them. The DNA of the CDR3 is TGTGCCATCAGTGAGTCCCCGGGGCACTCCTACGAGCAGTACTTC. It is translated as CAISESPGHSYEQYF.

This clone has a single count. The chain uses TRBV29-1 and TRBJ2-1; D gene ambiguous. Trimming left V 0 bases short and J 7 bases short, with 4 bases between. The CDR3 consists of 11 residues. In germline, CDR1 is SQVTM, CDR2 ANQGSEA. The CDR3 DNA follows: TGCAGCGTTGAAGACGGGAATGAGCAGTTCTTC. This codes for CSVEDGNEQFF.

The chain recombines TRBV6-6 with TRBJ1-1; no clear D gene. Trimming removed 2 bases from V and 5 bases from J, with 9 bases in between. The CDR3 has 13 amino acids. Germline values: CDR1 MNHNY, CDR2 SVGAGI (reference sequence). The chain's CDR3 is CASSYPERTEAFF. As DNA, the CDR3 is TGTGCCAGCAGTTACCCCGAAAGGACTGAAGCTTTCTTT.

This clone was detected once. The chain has TRBV4-1 and TRBJ1-1; TRBD1 is a possible D gene (6 bases). The germline V gene has CDR1 MGHRA and CDR2 YSYEKL. The CDR3 consists of 17 residues. V was trimmed by 1 base and J by 2 bases, leaving 17 bases between them. CDR3 region: CASSQVDSNSLNTEAFF. CDR3 in DNA: TGCGCCAGCAGCCAAGTGGACAGTAATTCCCTAAACACTGAAGCTTTCTTT.

CDR3 in DNA: TGTGCCAGCAGCTTAGCGGCGAGCACAGATACGCAGTATTTT. Translation: CASSLAASTDTQYF. The genes are TRBV7-8 and TRBJ2-3, with no clear D. Between the trimmed V and J ends, which lost 0 bases and 0 bases, there was a span of 4 bases. From germline, CDR1 is SGHVS and CDR2 FQNEAQ. CDR3 length equals 14 residues.